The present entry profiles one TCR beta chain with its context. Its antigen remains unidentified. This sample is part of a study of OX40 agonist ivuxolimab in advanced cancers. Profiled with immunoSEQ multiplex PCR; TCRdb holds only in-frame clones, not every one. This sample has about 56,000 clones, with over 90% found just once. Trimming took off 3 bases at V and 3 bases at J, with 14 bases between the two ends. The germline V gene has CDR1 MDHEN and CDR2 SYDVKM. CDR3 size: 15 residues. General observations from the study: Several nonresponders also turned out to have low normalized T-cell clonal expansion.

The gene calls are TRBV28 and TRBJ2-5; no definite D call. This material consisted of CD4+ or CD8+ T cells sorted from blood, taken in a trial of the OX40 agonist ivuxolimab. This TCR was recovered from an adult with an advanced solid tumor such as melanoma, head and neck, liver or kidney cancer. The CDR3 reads CASSFIQAIKETQYF. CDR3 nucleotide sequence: TGTGCCAGCAGTTTTATTCAAGCGATTAAAGAGACCCAGTACTTC.